Listed here are 17 T cell receptor beta chains from one sample, sequenced in a study of cytomegalovirus exposure and HLA in healthy donors. In the PCR, 60 Vbeta and 13 Jbeta primers were used. Repertoires were generated with immunoSEQ multiplex PCR, while TCRdb's copy carries only in-frame clones and drops some. Of 160,000 or so clones listed, approximately 79% are singletons. The sample was PBMCs. These receptors were taken from a woman aged 45-65 years in good health and CMV-seropositive.

The gene calls are TRBV5-6 and TRBJ2-5; D gene uncertain. The end of the DNA fits TRBJ2-7 better, so the J call may be wrong. Germline CDR1 SGHDT, CDR2 YYEEEE. The CDR3 has 15 amino acids. DNA for the CDR3: TGTGCCAGCAGCTTGTCGGCGGAGTGGGTCTACGAGCAGTACTTC. Its protein is CASSLSAEWVYEQYF.

V usage is TRBV2 and J usage is TRBJ2-1; 10 nucleotides align to TRBD1. The ends lost 9 bases at V and 0 bases at J; junction bases unmatched: 2. CDR1 and CDR2 from the germline V gene are SNHLY and FYNNEI. The CDR3 spans 14 residues. This chain's CDR3 is CARGQGSSYNEQFF. The CDR3 DNA reads TGTGCCAGGGGACAGGGGAGCTCCTACAATGAGCAGTTCTTC.

The gene calls are TRBV28 and TRBJ2-7; 8 bases map to TRBD2. There are 12 residues in the CDR3. The V and J ends lost 6 bases and 10 bases, in that order; junction bases with no gene match: 8. Germline lookup yields CDR1 MDHEN and CDR2 SYDVKM. The CDR3 DNA reads as TGTGCCAGCAGCCAGGGACTAGATCACCAGTACTTC. Translated: CASSQGLDHQYF.

The chain uses TRBV6-1 and TRBJ1-1, with TRBD1 matching 8 bases. V lost 6 bases, J lost 5 bases, and 5 bases stayed unmatched. In germline, CDR1 is MNHNS, CDR2 SASEGT. The CDR3 is 13 residues long. The CDR3: CASRDRAVTEAFF. The CDR3 DNA sequence: TGTGCCAGCAGGGACAGGGCGGTAACTGAAGCTTTCTTT.

The CDR3 coding sequence is TGTGCCAGCAGCTTCCCGGGACAGGGGGAAGGCTACACCTTC. This gives the protein CASSFPGQGEGYTF. The J gene is TRBJ1-2, the V gene TRBV5-6; TRBD1 agrees at 11 bases. V lost 2 bases to trimming and J lost 8 bases; unmatched junction nucleotides: 5. Germline values: CDR1 SGHDT, CDR2 YYEEEE. The CDR3 is 14 amino acids.

CDR3 loop: CASSLRTRAYEQYF. DNA of the CDR3: TGTGCCAGCAGCCTCCGGACAAGGGCCTACGAGCAGTACTTC. The chain joins TRBV5-6 to TRBJ2-7; perhaps TRBD1 as D (5 bases). This CDR3 has 14 amino acids. The germline V gene encodes CDR1 SGHDT and CDR2 YYEEEE. Trimming took off 4 bases at V and 2 bases at J, with 13 bases between the two ends.

The V call is TRBV19, the J call TRBJ1-3; the D is unclear. Trimming stripped 1 base from V and 2 bases from J, with 9 bases between. Germline V gives CDR1 LNHDA, CDR2 SQIVND (reference sequence). This CDR3 spans 15 amino acids. The CDR3 sequence: CASSIVTTPGNTIYF. The CDR3 nucleotides read TGTGCCAGTAGTATAGTGACAACCCCTGGAAACACCATATATTTT.

The chain employs TRBV18 and TRBJ2-7, with TRBD1 matching 11 bases. Germline assignment: CDR1 KGHSH and CDR2 LQKENI. CDR3 length equals 15 residues. V shed 5 bases, J shed 3 bases, and the junction held 6 bases outside the gene matches. The CDR3 coding sequence is TGTGCCAGCTCAGGAGCCGGGACAGGGGGCTACGAGCAGTACTTC. It is translated as CASSGAGTGGYEQYF.

The J gene is TRBJ1-3, the V gene TRBV27; tentative D call: TRBD1 (6 bases). V lost 4 bases, J lost 10 bases, and 20 bases lay in between. The CDR3 extends over 15 amino acids. The germline CDR1 and CDR2 sequences are MNHEY and SMNVEV (reference sequence). CDR3 in DNA: TGTGCCAGCAGTTCGATTGGCAGGGACAAACGAACCATATATTTT. It specifies CASSSIGRDKRTIYF.

The chain is built from TRBV9 and TRBJ2-4; TRBD1 matches 8 bases. There are 17 residues in the CDR3. The ends lost 10 bases at V and 1 base at J; junction bases unmatched: 16. The germline V gene has CDR1 SGDLS and CDR2 YYNGEE. The CDR3 loop reads CASRGRGNYGAKNIQYF. The CDR3 bases are TGTGCCTCCAGGGGGCGCGGGAATTACGGGGCCAAAAACATTCAGTACTTC.

This clone was detected only a few times. The rearrangement uses TRBV2 and TRBJ2-7; 10 bases agree with TRBD1. V gave up 8 bases and J gave up 5 bases; unmatched junction bases: 6. The CDR3 consists of 13 residues. CDR1 and CDR2 (germline): SNHLY, FYNNEI. CDR3: CASVRDRGHEQYF. DNA for the CDR3: TGTGCCAGCGTCCGGGACAGGGGTCACGAGCAGTACTTC.

The DNA for the CDR3 is TGTGCCAGCAGCTTAGGGCTGCCTAGCGGGAGCCAAGAGACCCAGTACTTC. This codes for CASSLGLPSGSQETQYF. The rearrangement joins TRBV13 to TRBJ2-5; the match to TRBD2 covers 10 bases. This CDR3 contains 17 residues. In germline, CDR1 is PRHDT, CDR2 FYEKMQ (reference sequence). With 0 bases clipped from V and 1 base from J, the junction kept 5 bases outside the gene matches.

The count of this clone is one. The chain combines TRBV9 with TRBJ2-7; weak D call: TRBD1 (7 bases). V lost 0 bases and J lost 3, with 13 bases in between. The CDR3 covers 15 residues. The germline CDR1 and CDR2 sequences are SGDLS and YYNGEE. The CDR3 protein is CASSVGAGGSYEQYF. CDR3 bases: TGTGCCAGCAGCGTAGGGGCAGGGGGGAGCTACGAGCAGTACTTC.

The chain employs TRBV11-2 and TRBJ1-4, with no clear D. Germline V gives CDR1 SGHAT, CDR2 FQNNGV. The V end was cut by 1 base, the J end by 7 bases, with 7 bases between. The CDR3 spans 13 residues. CDR3 sequence reads: CASSLAGVEKLFF. For the CDR3, the DNA is TGTGCCAGCAGCTTAGCCGGAGTTGAAAAACTGTTTTTT. The variable domain in full, completed from reference TRBV11-2 and TRBJ1-4, reads EAGVAQSPRYKIIEKRQSVAFWCNPISGHATLYWYQQILGQGPKLLIQFQNNGVVDDSQLPKDRFSAERLKGVDSTLKIQPAKLEDSAVYLCASSLAGVEKLFFGSGTQLSVL.

This rearrangement joins TRBV25-1 to TRBJ2-1, with 10 bases aligning to TRBD2. The CDR3 has 15 residues. Germline-derived CDR1 and CDR2 are MGHDK and SYGVNS. V dropped 6 bases and J dropped 2; count of bases not matched to a gene: 4. CDR3 DNA: TGTGCCAGCAGCGATACTAGCGGGGCCTACAATGAGCAGTTCTTC. Translation: CASSDTSGAYNEQFF.

This chain uses TRBV4-1 with TRBJ2-3, with a possible D match to TRBD2 (6 bases). This CDR3 spans 16 amino acids. V dropped 0 bases and J dropped 1 base, with 11 bases sitting between them. The germline V gene has CDR1 MGHRA and CDR2 YSYEKL. The CDR3 nucleotides are TGCGCCAGCAGCCAAGAGTACGCGGGGCGCACAGATACGCAGTATTTT. Translated: CASSQEYAGRTDTQYF.

This rearrangement joins TRBV5-1 to TRBJ2-4; no reliable D call. With 0 bases removed from V and 3 bases from J, the gap between germline ends came to 7 bases. The CDR3 has 14 amino acids. The germline CDR1 and CDR2 sequences are SGHRS and YFSETQ. The CDR3 DNA is TGCGCCAGCAGCTTGGGCGAGCTCAAAAACATTCAGTACTTC. Residues: CASSLGELKNIQYF.